This T cell receptor (beta chain) was captured by sequencing in a study of shared clonotypes between healthy human individuals. Using immunoSEQ multiplex PCR, the repertoire was profiled, and TCRdb retains in-frame clones only, with some absent. The data hold 640,000 or so clones, with about two thirds observed a single time. Trimming removed 5 bases from V and 8 bases from J; junction bases left unmatched: 7. Germline V gene lookup returns CDR1 SGHVS and CDR2 FQNEAQ. CDR3 length: 14 residues. The sequence came from a woman aged 25 to 45 in good health. The sample comprised memory CD4+ T cells sorted from blood. Subset of the sample: CD45RA-negative fraction. This chain joins TRBV7-8 and TRBJ2-1; TRBD1 agrees at 9 bases. The CDR3 DNA follows: TGTGCCAGCAGCGACGGGACAGGGACCTATGAGCAGTTCTTC. This codes for CASSDGTGTYEQFF.